Following are 9 T cell receptor beta chains from one sample sequenced in a study of T cells in Graves' hyperthyroidism and ophthalmopathy. It was RNA transcripts that yielded the amplified TCR beta CDR3 regions. Carried out on the TCR CDR3, a first-round RT-PCR used the HTBI primer set. TCRdb used MiXCR to reprocess the multiplex PCR reads, holding one entry per CDR3 protein. The sample lists about 400,000 distinct CDR3 sequences, more than 15% occurring once. Sequenced material: blood. Source of these receptors: a young woman with Graves' hyperthyroidism.

This clonotype was counted ten times or more. The V and J genes are TRBV7-8 and TRBJ2-7; D uncertain. The V and J ends lost 1 base and 0 bases respectively, with 7 bases between them. Germline CDR1 SGHVS, CDR2 FQNEAQ. The CDR3 loop spans 14 amino acids. CDR3 amino acids: CASSLERYSYEQYF. For the CDR3, the DNA is TGTGCCAGCAGCTTAGAACGGTACTCCTACGAGCAGTACTTC.

The V call is TRBV27, the J call TRBJ1-5; 9 bases map to TRBD1. This CDR3 region has 15 residues. Germline V lookup: CDR1 MNHEY, CDR2 SMNVEV (reference sequence). J was trimmed by 2 bases and V by 5 bases; bases with no gene match: 4. The DNA of the CDR3 is TGTGCCAGCAGTACACAGGGGGCGGGCAATCAGCCCCAGCATTTT. It specifies CASSTQGAGNQPQHF.

The chain carries TRBV19 and TRBJ1-5; 7 bases are shared with TRBD1. After removal of 7 bases from V and 4 bases from J, the junction contained 13 bases not matched to a gene. The CDR3 loop spans 16 amino acids. Per germline, CDR1 LNHDA and CDR2 SQIVND (reference sequence). CDR3: CASKISRGQMNQPQHF. In DNA form, the CDR3 reads TGTGCCAGTAAGATTTCCCGGGGACAGATGAATCAGCCCCAGCATTTT.

This clonotype was counted between two and nine times. This sequence joins TRBV27 and TRBJ1-1; TRBD1 agrees at 9 bases. V dropped 4 bases and J dropped 3; count of bases not matched to a gene: 6. The CDR3 is made up of 15 amino acids. Germline V CDR1 and CDR2: MNHEY, SMNVEV (reference sequence). CDR3 loop: CASSSRDRAYTEAFF. DNA of the CDR3: TGTGCCAGCAGTTCAAGGGACAGGGCCTACACTGAAGCTTTCTTT.

The chain has TRBV5-5 and TRBJ1-4; D is possibly TRBD1 (5 bases). CDR3 length equals 16 residues. With 3 bases removed from V and 5 bases from J, the gap between germline ends came to 17 bases. Germline lookup yields CDR1 SGHKS and CDR2 YYEKEE (reference sequence). The CDR3 protein is CASSSPRAGGNEKLFF. The CDR3 DNA reads as TGTGCCAGCAGCTCGCCCCGGGCTGGGGGGAATGAAAAACTGTTTTTT.

V and J are TRBV19 and TRBJ1-4; no reliable D call. Trimming removed 7 bases at V and 5 bases at J, with 17 bases between. CDR3 length equals 15 residues. Germline CDR1 reads LNHDA; CDR2 reads SQIVND (reference sequence). The CDR3 reads CASTPLDGGNEKLFF. CDR3 sequence (DNA): TGTGCCAGTACTCCTTTGGATGGAGGAAATGAAAAACTGTTTTTT.

The chain carries TRBV6-2 or TRBV6-3 and TRBJ2-3; D is perhaps TRBD1 (5 bases). Trimming took 7 bases from V and 9 from J, leaving 14 bases between them. The CDR3 runs to 12 residues. Per germline, CDR1 MNHEY and CDR2 SVGEGT. The chain's CDR3 is CASKHSTVTQYF. As DNA, the CDR3 is TGTGCCAGCAAACACTCGACAGTAACGCAGTATTTT.

The chain joins TRBV28 to TRBJ2-3, with D maybe TRBD2 (6 bases). V lost 2 bases, J lost 0 bases, and 21 bases lay in between. The CDR3 loop spans 19 amino acids. CDR1 and CDR2 (germline): MDHEN, SYDVKM. CDR3 bases: TGTGCCAGCAGTTTAAAGGTCCTAGCGCGGGGTTCTAGCACAGATACGCAGTATTTT. It translates to CASSLKVLARGSSTDTQYF.

The chain has TRBV27 and TRBJ2-7; 10 bases align to TRBD1. The germline CDR1 and CDR2 sequences are MNHEY and SMNVEV (reference sequence). CDR3 length: 15 amino acids. The ends lost 6 bases at V and 1 base at J; junction bases unmatched: 6. CDR3 bases: TGTGCCAGCAGCCGACTGGGACAGGGGTCCTACGAGCAGTACTTC. The encoded protein is CASSRLGQGSYEQYF.